These 27 T cell receptor beta chains share one sample of origin, sequenced in a study of T cell responses to AZD1222 COVID-19 vaccine. The table came from immunoSEQ multiplex PCR; TCRdb's copy has only in-frame clones and leaves some out. The sample has around 67,000 clones; approximately 80% are singletons. This sample comprised peripheral blood, obtained on day 0 of AZD1222 vaccination. The source is an adult in good health.

The chain carries TRBV3-1 (or the pseudogene TRBV3-2) and TRBJ2-3; 8 positions match TRBD1. V lost 0 bases to trimming and J lost 3 bases; unmatched junction nucleotides: 5. CDR3 length equals 16 residues. Germline CDR1 and CDR2: LGHDT and YNNKEL (reference sequence). The CDR3 DNA sequence: TGTGCCAGCAGCCAAGATATTGGACAGGGTACAGATACGCAGTATTTT. Amino acids: CASSQDIGQGTDTQYF.

This sequence joins TRBV12-3 or TRBV12-4 and TRBJ1-1; D not certain. This CDR3 has 11 amino acids. Trimming took off 3 bases at V and 7 bases at J, with 6 bases between the two ends. This CDR3 is CASSFSGEAFF. The CDR3 nucleotides are TGTGCCAGCAGTTTCTCGGGTGAAGCTTTCTTT.

This chain links TRBV27 with TRBJ2-7; TRBD1 might be the D (6 bases). The CDR3 totals 15 residues. The ends were cut back, 3 bases at V and 2 bases at J, with 14 bases in the middle. CDR1 is MNHEY, CDR2 SMNVEV, per germline (reference sequence). This CDR3 is CASSFRTAITYEQYF. The DNA for the CDR3 is TGTGCCAGCAGTTTTAGGACAGCAATTACCTACGAGCAGTACTTC.

This chain connects TRBV19 to TRBJ1-5; 8 positions match TRBD1. J was trimmed by 1 base and V by 6 bases; bases with no gene match: 8. The CDR3 consists of 16 residues. CDR1 is LNHDA and CDR2 is SQIVND in the germline V gene (reference sequence). CDR3 in DNA: TGTGCCAGTAGCATGGGGGACAGGCGAAGCAATCAGCCCCAGCATTTT. It specifies CASSMGDRRSNQPQHF.

This sequence joins TRBV7-2 and TRBJ1-5; no firm D call. Germline V gives CDR1 SGHTA, CDR2 FQGNSA. Trimming removed 1 base from V and 7 bases from J, with 11 bases in between. The CDR3 length is 14 residues. In nucleotides, the CDR3 is TGTGCCAGCAGCTTAGTAGCCCTGGGACAGCCCCAGCATTTT. Translating gives CASSLVALGQPQHF.

Regarding this clone: Other DNA variants within this sample encode the same CDR3. Here the CDR3 DNA reads TGTGCCAGCAGCCAAGGCGGGACAGCTAACTATGGCTACACCTTC. Translating gives CASSQGGTANYGYTF. The V and J genes are TRBV3-1 (or the pseudogene TRBV3-2) and TRBJ1-2; TRBD1 aligns across 7 bases. V shed 1 base, J shed 0 bases, and the junction held 2 bases outside the gene matches. Germline-derived CDR1 and CDR2 are LGHDT and YNNKEL (reference sequence). The CDR3 extends over 15 amino acids.

In its sample, this clone was seen once. This sequence joins TRBV19 and TRBJ1-5, with D hard to call. CDR1 is LNHDA, CDR2 SQIVND, per germline (reference sequence). The CDR3 sequence is 14 residues long. V lost 7 bases, J lost 0 bases, and 10 bases lay in between. CDR3 in DNA: TGTGCCAGTAACCCGGATTATAGCAATCAGCCCCAGCATTTT. Its translation: CASNPDYSNQPQHF.

V usage is TRBV2 and J usage is TRBJ1-1; TRBD1 matches 9 bases. The CDR3 length is 15 residues. The V and J ends lost 6 bases and 1 base, in that order; junction bases with no gene match: 6. Looked up from germline, CDR1 is SNHLY and CDR2 is FYNNEI. CDR3: CASRTGGGGNTEAFF. The DNA of the CDR3 is TGTGCCAGCAGGACAGGGGGGGGCGGGAACACTGAAGCTTTCTTT.

A few counts support this clone. The J gene is TRBJ1-1, the V gene TRBV28, with D uncertain. V lost 0 bases and J 3 bases, leaving 5 bases between the germline ends. Per the germline V gene, CDR1 is MDHEN and CDR2 is SYDVKM. The length of the CDR3 is 13 residues. The CDR3 sequence: CASSLWEDTEAFF. CDR3 nucleotides: TGTGCCAGCAGTTTATGGGAGGACACTGAAGCTTTCTTT.

This clone was picked up one time. The V gene is TRBV29-1, the J gene TRBJ1-2; tentatively, D is TRBD1 (6 bases). V was shortened by 4 bases and J by 4 bases, with 19 bases between the two germline ends. Looked up from germline, CDR1 is SQVTM and CDR2 is ANQGSEA. The CDR3 runs 15 residues. DNA for the CDR3: TGCAGCGTTGTCCTACATGCGGGGGCTCCCTATGGCTACACCTTC. Translated: CSVVLHAGAPYGYTF.

The V and J genes are TRBV19 and TRBJ1-4; D is possibly TRBD1 (6 bases). The CDR3 is 14 amino acids. Per germline, CDR1 LNHDA and CDR2 SQIVND (reference sequence). V was trimmed by 4 bases and J by 4 bases, leaving 10 bases between them. The CDR3 sequence is CASSTQGRNEKLFF. The CDR3 DNA is TGTGCCAGTAGTACACAGGGACGTAATGAAAAACTGTTTTTT.

In this sample, this clone turned up once. The gene calls are TRBV6-2 or TRBV6-3 and TRBJ2-3; D possibly corresponds to TRBD1 (6 bases). V lost 4 bases, J lost 12 bases, and 17 bases lay in between. Germline values: CDR1 MNHEY, CDR2 SVGEGT. The CDR3 runs to 13 residues. In nucleotides, the CDR3 is TGTGCCAGCAGTTCGTCTGAAGGGGGAATTCAGTATTTT. Protein product: CASSSSEGGIQYF.

The genes are TRBV28 and TRBJ2-7; the D is unclear. The CDR3 spans 12 residues. The V gene lost 2 bases and the J gene lost 6 bases, with 8 bases spanning the gap. CDR1 is MDHEN, CDR2 SYDVKM, per germline. The CDR3 is CASSLPPSEQYF. In DNA, the CDR3 is TGTGCCAGCAGTTTACCCCCCTCCGAGCAGTACTTC.

This clone has just a few counts. The J gene is TRBJ1-5, the V gene TRBV29-1; possibly TRBD1 for D (6 bases). Between the trimmed V and J ends, which lost 6 bases and 0 bases, there was a span of 12 bases. The CDR3 covers 14 residues. Germline CDR1 and CDR2: SQVTM and ANQGSEA. In nucleotides, the CDR3 is TGCAGCGTCAGGGGTTCCGGTAGCAATCAGCCCCAGCATTTT. Its translation: CSVRGSGSNQPQHF.

The DNA of the CDR3 is TGTGCCAGCAGCTTAAGGTGGGGGAACCGAGAAGAGCAGTTCTTC. Its protein is CASSLRWGNREEQFF. The genes are TRBV7-3 and TRBJ2-1, with D perhaps assigned TRBD1 or TRBD2 (5 bases each). There are 15 residues in the CDR3. CDR1 SGHTA and CDR2 FQGTGA come from the germline V gene. V was pared by 1 base and J by 10 bases, with 17 bases between. The entire variable domain, with the rest obtained from reference TRBV7-3 and TRBJ2-1, is as follows: GAGVSQTPSNKVTEKGKYVELRCDPISGHTALYWYRQSLGQGPEFLIYFQGTGAADDSGLPNDRFFAVRPEGSVSTLKIQRTERGDSAVYLCASSLRWGNREEQFFGPGTRLTVL.

V gene TRBV9 combines with J gene TRBJ1-5; no clear D gene. Germline assignment: CDR1 SGDLS and CDR2 YYNGEE. The CDR3 length is 14 residues. With 2 bases removed from V and 3 bases from J, the gap between germline ends came to 9 bases. The CDR3 is CASSVGTLNQPQHF. CDR3 nucleotides: TGTGCCAGCAGCGTCGGCACGCTCAATCAGCCCCAGCATTTT.

This chain links TRBV27 with TRBJ2-7; D remains unclear. The CDR3 loop spans 13 amino acids. V lost 3 bases to trimming and J lost 2 bases, with 8 bases between them. Germline V lookup: CDR1 MNHEY, CDR2 SMNVEV (reference sequence). This CDR3 is CASSFAQTYEQYF. The CDR3 region has the DNA TGTGCCAGCAGTTTTGCCCAGACCTACGAGCAGTACTTC.

The V gene is TRBV14, the J gene TRBJ1-1; D not resolved. The V gene's germline CDR1 is SGHDN and CDR2 FVKESK. V lost 1 base to trimming and J lost 0 bases, with 18 bases between them. CDR3 size: 18 residues. The DNA of the CDR3 is TGTGCCAGCAGCCAAGGCGGCGTGGAGGGATCTGTGAACACTGAAGCTTTCTTT. It is translated as CASSQGGVEGSVNTEAFF.

The chain couples TRBV30 to TRBJ2-1; D unresolved. The germline V gene has CDR1 GTSNPN and CDR2 SVGIG (reference sequence). V lost 4 bases, J lost 1 base, and 8 bases lay in between. The CDR3 spans 13 residues. The CDR3 bases are TGTGCCTGGAAGGCAGGTTCCTACAATGAGCAGTTCTTC. Protein: CAWKAGSYNEQFF.

The gene calls are TRBV27 and TRBJ1-2, with D possibly being TRBD1 (5 bases). The CDR3 has 13 amino acids. Germline-derived CDR1 and CDR2 are MNHEY and SMNVEV (reference sequence). V was trimmed by 3 bases and J by 6 bases, leaving 11 bases between them. CDR3: CASSLGGADGYTF. CDR3 DNA: TGTGCCAGCAGTTTGGGCGGGGCTGATGGCTACACCTTC.

The V gene is TRBV4-3, the J gene TRBJ2-7, with 8 bases that match TRBD1. V dropped 4 bases and J dropped 3; count of bases not matched to a gene: 11. The CDR3 extends over 16 amino acids. Per the germline V gene, CDR1 is LGHNA and CDR2 is YSLEER. The CDR3 DNA is TGCGCCAGCAGCCGCCTTTTGTTGACAGGGGACTACGAGCAGTACTTC. Encoded protein: CASSRLLLTGDYEQYF.

The chain couples TRBV19 to TRBJ1-6, with 8 bases fitting TRBD1. The CDR3 has 14 amino acids. With V trimmed by 6 bases and J by 10 bases, 8 bases remained unmatched. The germline V gene encodes CDR1 LNHDA and CDR2 SQIVND (reference sequence). CDR3 in amino acids: CASSFQGAGSPLHF. The CDR3 DNA sequence: TGTGCCAGTAGCTTCCAGGGGGCCGGATCACCCCTCCACTTT. The whole variable domain, filled in from reference TRBV19 and TRBJ1-6, reads DGGITQSPKYLFRKEGQNVTLSCEQNLNHDAMYWYRQDPGQGLRLIYYSQIVNDFQKGDIAEGYSVSREKKESFPLTVTSAQKNPTAFYLCASSFQGAGSPLHFGNGTRLTVT.

This clone has a handful of counts. This rearrangement joins TRBV2 to TRBJ1-2; no clear D. This CDR3 spans 14 amino acids. The V gene's germline CDR1 is SNHLY and CDR2 FYNNEI. Trimming took off 6 bases at V and 3 bases at J, with 14 bases between the two ends. This CDR3 is CASSRTYLDYGYTF. As DNA, the CDR3 is TGTGCCAGCAGCCGGACCTATCTAGACTATGGCTACACCTTC.

This chain uses TRBV7-3 with TRBJ2-2, with 15 bases aligning to TRBD2. Germline loops: CDR1 SGHTA, CDR2 FQGTGA. The length of the CDR3 is 18 residues. J lost 7 bases, V lost 5 bases, and 11 bases had no gene match. The CDR3 is CASSPYGLAGGYGGELFF. CDR3 DNA sequence: TGTGCCAGCAGCCCGTACGGACTAGCGGGAGGGTATGGCGGGGAGCTGTTTTTT.

The V and J genes are TRBV5-6 and TRBJ1-5; 10 bases line up with TRBD1. The V gene's germline CDR1 is SGHDT and CDR2 YYEEEE. With 3 bases clipped from V and 5 bases from J, the junction kept 5 bases outside the gene matches. This CDR3 region has 15 residues. The CDR3 protein is CASSYGTGAYQPQHF. For the CDR3, the DNA is TGTGCCAGCAGCTACGGGACAGGGGCTTATCAGCCCCAGCATTTT.

The rearrangement links TRBV28 to TRBJ1-1, with D maybe TRBD1 (5 bases). Germline CDR1 and CDR2: MDHEN and SYDVKM. This CDR3 contains 14 residues. V gave up 3 bases and J gave up 1 base, with 9 bases separating them. The CDR3 spells CASSLGPRNTEAFF. The CDR3 DNA reads as TGTGCCAGCAGTTTGGGGCCTAGGAACACTGAAGCTTTCTTT.

A word on this clone: Sequence at one end of the junction differs from germline and may be a read error. J is TRBJ1-4 and V is TRBV6-5; the D is unclear. The germline V gene has CDR1 MNHEY and CDR2 SVGAGI. The CDR3 extends over 11 amino acids. The CDR3 nucleotides read TGCCAGCAGCCGAATAATGAAAAACTGTTTTTT. Translating it yields CQQPNNEKLFF.